This T cell receptor beta chain is from a study of cytomegalovirus exposure and HLA in healthy donors. About the research overall: Out of roughly 200 million T cells, an earlier analysis found more than 95 million unique TCR beta sequences in total.

On this clone itself: Its antigen is currently unknown.

The study ran its PCR with 60 Vbeta and 13 Jbeta primers. Clones were sequenced by immunoSEQ multiplex PCR, and TCRdb holds only the in-frame ones, with some missing. Its table records around 100,000 clones. The study's findings and limits: More clonal expansion characterized HLA-associated TCR beta chains than equally common others in a later analysis. Associated with cytomegalovirus, according to the listing, were fewer than 200 TCR beta chains.

The sequenced sample consisted of PBMCs. This clonotype originated in a man aged 30-40 years in good health and CMV-seronegative.

CDR3 sequence reads: CASSWAVSNQPQHF. Here the CDR3 DNA reads TGTGCCAGTAGTTGGGCAGTTAGCAATCAGCCCCAGCATTTT. The chain couples TRBV19 to TRBJ1-5; no clear D gene. Germline V gives CDR1 LNHDA, CDR2 SQIVND (reference sequence). Trimming shortened V by 5 bases and J by 0 bases, and 8 bases separated the two germline ends. This CDR3 comprises 14 residues.